This T cell receptor (beta chain) originates from a study of T-cell memory formation after mild COVID-19. Study-level findings and limits: Clones that got smaller from day 15 to 85 had even CD4/CD8, while clones growing later tipped toward CD4+.

TCRdb itself ran the 5' RACE reads through MiXCR, one entry per CDR3 protein. The sample lists fewer than 50,000 distinct CDR3 sequences; roughly 9.8% were seen once. This clonotype was found many times. Its target is not known. Trimming removed 6 bases at V and 6 bases at J, with 18 bases between. This CDR3 comprises 15 residues. The sequence was obtained from an adult woman who had mild COVID-19 (a few samples of this study predate the infection). Cell type and time point are not known. This chain uses TRBV12-3 or TRBV12-4 with TRBJ2-1; D is perhaps TRBD2 (6 bases). Sequenced input: PBMCs or a T cell subset sorted from them (not recorded which). The CDR3 sequence: CASSTTRGRFNEQFF. CDR3 nucleotides: TGTGCCAGCAGCACGACTAGGGGCCGATTCAATGAGCAGTTCTTC.